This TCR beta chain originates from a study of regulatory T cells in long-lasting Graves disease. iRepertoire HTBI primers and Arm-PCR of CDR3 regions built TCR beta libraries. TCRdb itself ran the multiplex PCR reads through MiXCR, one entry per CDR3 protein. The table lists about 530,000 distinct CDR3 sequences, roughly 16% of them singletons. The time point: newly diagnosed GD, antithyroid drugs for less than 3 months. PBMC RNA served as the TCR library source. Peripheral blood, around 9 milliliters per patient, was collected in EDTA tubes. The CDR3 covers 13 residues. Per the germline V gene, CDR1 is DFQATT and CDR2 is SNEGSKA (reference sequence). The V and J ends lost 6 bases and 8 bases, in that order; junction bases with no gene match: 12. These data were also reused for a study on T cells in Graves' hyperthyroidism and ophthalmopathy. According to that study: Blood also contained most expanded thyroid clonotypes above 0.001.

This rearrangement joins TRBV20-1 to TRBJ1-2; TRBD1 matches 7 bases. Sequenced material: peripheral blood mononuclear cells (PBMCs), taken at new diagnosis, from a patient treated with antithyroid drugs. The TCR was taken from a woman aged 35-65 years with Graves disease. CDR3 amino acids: CSAAGTASKGYTF. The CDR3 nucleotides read TGCAGTGCAGCCGGGACAGCGTCAAAAGGCTACACCTTC.